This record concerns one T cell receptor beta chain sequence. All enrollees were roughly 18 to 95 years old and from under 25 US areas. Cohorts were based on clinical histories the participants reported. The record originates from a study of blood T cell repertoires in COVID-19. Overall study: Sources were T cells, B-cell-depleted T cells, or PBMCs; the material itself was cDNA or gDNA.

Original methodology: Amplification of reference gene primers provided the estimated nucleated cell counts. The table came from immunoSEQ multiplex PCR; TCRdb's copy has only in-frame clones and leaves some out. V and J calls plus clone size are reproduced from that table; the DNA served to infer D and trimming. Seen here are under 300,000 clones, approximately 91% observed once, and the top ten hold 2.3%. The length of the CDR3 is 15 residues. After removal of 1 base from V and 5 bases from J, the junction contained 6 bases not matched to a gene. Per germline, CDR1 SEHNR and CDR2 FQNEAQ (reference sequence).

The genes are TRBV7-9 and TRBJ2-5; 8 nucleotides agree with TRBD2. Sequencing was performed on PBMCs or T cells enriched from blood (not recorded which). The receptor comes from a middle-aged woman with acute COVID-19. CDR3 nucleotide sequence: TGTGCCAGCAGCTTAGGTTCGGGAGGGGGGGAGACCCAGTACTTC. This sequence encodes CASSLGSGGGETQYF.